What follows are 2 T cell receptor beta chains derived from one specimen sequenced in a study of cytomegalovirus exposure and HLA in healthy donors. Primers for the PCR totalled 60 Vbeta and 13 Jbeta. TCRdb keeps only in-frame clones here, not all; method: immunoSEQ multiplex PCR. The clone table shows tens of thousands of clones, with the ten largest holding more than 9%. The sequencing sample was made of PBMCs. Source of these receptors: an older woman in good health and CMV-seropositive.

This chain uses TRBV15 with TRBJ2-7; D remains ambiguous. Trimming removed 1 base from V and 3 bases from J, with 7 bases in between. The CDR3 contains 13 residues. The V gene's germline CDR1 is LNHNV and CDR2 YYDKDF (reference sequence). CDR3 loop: CATSRVAFYEQYF. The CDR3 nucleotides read TGTGCCACCAGCAGAGTTGCGTTCTACGAGCAGTACTTC.

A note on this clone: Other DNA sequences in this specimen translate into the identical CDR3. The CDR3 loop reads CASATAGTNYGYTF. The CDR3 nucleotides read TGTGCCAGCGCAACAGCCGGGACTAACTATGGCTACACCTTC. The rearrangement uses TRBV6-5 and TRBJ1-2; D not certain. Germline values: CDR1 MNHEY, CDR2 SVGAGI. This CDR3 region has 14 residues. V gave up 8 bases and J gave up 0 bases, with 13 bases separating them.